A selection of T cell receptor beta chains follows, all from one sample in a study of PD-L1 blockade in urothelial cancer. Data came from immunoSEQ multiplex PCR; TCRdb stores just in-frame clones and leaves some out. Of around 100,000 clones in the sample, roughly 88% are singletons; the top ten hold about 2.4%. Material: PBMCs, obtained around atezolizumab (anti-PD-L1) treatment. These receptors came from a man aged 50-60 years with urothelial cancer. Both conserved end residues are part of each CDR3. The D gene is left open where the match is weak. Size is stated for part of the rows, as once, few or many counts, or as a class when the clone is expanded.

D gene,clone size,V gene,J gene,CDR3 DNA,CDR3 protein
NA,NA,TRBV19,TRBJ2-3,TGTGCCAGTAGTACTCAAAAGACTGAGACTAGCACAGATACGCAGTATTTT,CASSTQKTETSTDTQYF
TRBD1,NA,TRBV7-9,TRBJ1-1,TGTGCCAGCAGCCGATGGGGGGACAGGGTGAACACTGAAGCTTTCTTT,CASSRWGDRVNTEAFF
TRBD1,few,TRBV29-1,TRBJ1-1,TGCAGCACAAAAGCTGGGACAGGGAACACTGAAGCTTTCTTT,CSTKAGTGNTEAFF
TRBD1,few,TRBV6-1,TRBJ1-5,TGTGCCAGCAGTGAAACAGGGGGCAATCAGCCCCAGCATTTT,CASSETGGNQPQHF
TRBD1,NA,TRBV28,TRBJ1-2,TGTGCCAGCAGTCACAGGGGGTGGCCTGCCATTAGCGGCTACACCTTC,CASSHRGWPAISGYTF
NA,NA,TRBV28,TRBJ2-2,TGTGCCAGCAGCGAGGGTGATCTAGTGAGCGGGGAGCTGTTTTTT,CASSEGDLVSGELFF
NA,NA,TRBV11-3,TRBJ2-2,TGTGCCAGCAGCACCCCCCCGAGGGGGGAGCTGTTTTTT,CASSTPPRGELFF
NA,NA,TRBV5-1,TRBJ1-1,TGCGCCAGCAGCTATCGGACTAGCGGGGTCGGAACTGAAGCTTTCTTT,CASSYRTSGVGTEAFF
TRBD1,NA,TRBV28,TRBJ1-2,TGTGCCAGCAGTCCCGGACAGGTTTGGGGCTATGGCTACACCTTC,CASSPGQVWGYGYTF
TRBD2,NA,TRBV2,TRBJ2-5,TGTGCCAGCAAGGGAAGCGGGAGGGGGAAGACCCAGTACTTC,CASKGSGRGKTQYF
TRBD2,NA,TRBV18,TRBJ2-1,TGTGCCAGCTCCGGGACTAGCGGGCCGAACTCCTACAATGAGCAGTTCTTC,CASSGTSGPNSYNEQFF
TRBD2,once,TRBV9,TRBJ2-5,TGTGCCAGCAGCGCGACTAGCGGGAGGGCCCTGGGAGAGACCCAGTACTTC,CASSATSGRALGETQYF
NA,NA,TRBV5-4,TRBJ2-5,TGTGCCAGCAGCTTTGGACAGAGGATCGTGGAAGAGACCCAGTACTTC,CASSFGQRIVEETQYF
TRBD1,once,TRBV5-1,TRBJ2-5,TGCGCCAGCAGCCTAAGACAGGGGGTAATTGAGACCCAGTACTTC,CASSLRQGVIETQYF
TRBD1,NA,TRBV11-1,TRBJ2-7,TGTGCCAGCAGCTCCGGGACAGGGTTACACGAGCAGTACTTC,CASSSGTGLHEQYF
TRBD2,NA,TRBV18,TRBJ2-1,TGTGCCAGCTCACCACCTTCGGGGGGTGAGCAGTTCTTC,CASSPPSGGEQFF
TRBD2,NA,TRBV27,TRBJ2-1,TGTGCCAGCAGTTTAAGGGGAGGGCCAAATGAGCAGTTCTTC,CASSLRGGPNEQFF
NA,NA,TRBV29-1,TRBJ1-1,TGCAGCGTTGAAGTGGAGTTCTGGTCTGAAGCTTTCTTT,CSVEVEFWSEAFF
TRBD1,NA,TRBV11-3,TRBJ2-2,TGTGCCAGCAGCTTAGTCTATGGGACAGCGAACACCGGGGAGCTGTTTTTT,CASSLVYGTANTGELFF
TRBD2,NA,TRBV19,TRBJ2-1,TGTGCCAGTAGCAGACTAGCGGGAGGGATTTACAATGAGCAGTTCTTC,CASSRLAGGIYNEQFF
NA,NA,TRBV20-1,TRBJ2-5,TGCAGCGGCGGGGAGACCCAGTACTTC,CSGGETQYF
TRBD2,NA,TRBV5-1,TRBJ2-7,TGCGCCAGCAGCTTGATTGGCGGGAGCTCCTACGAGCAGTACTTC,CASSLIGGSSYEQYF
TRBD1,NA,TRBV7-3,TRBJ1-2,TGTGCCAGCAGCTTAGGGTCCGGGACAGGGGGCGCGGATGGCTACACCTTC,CASSLGSGTGGADGYTF